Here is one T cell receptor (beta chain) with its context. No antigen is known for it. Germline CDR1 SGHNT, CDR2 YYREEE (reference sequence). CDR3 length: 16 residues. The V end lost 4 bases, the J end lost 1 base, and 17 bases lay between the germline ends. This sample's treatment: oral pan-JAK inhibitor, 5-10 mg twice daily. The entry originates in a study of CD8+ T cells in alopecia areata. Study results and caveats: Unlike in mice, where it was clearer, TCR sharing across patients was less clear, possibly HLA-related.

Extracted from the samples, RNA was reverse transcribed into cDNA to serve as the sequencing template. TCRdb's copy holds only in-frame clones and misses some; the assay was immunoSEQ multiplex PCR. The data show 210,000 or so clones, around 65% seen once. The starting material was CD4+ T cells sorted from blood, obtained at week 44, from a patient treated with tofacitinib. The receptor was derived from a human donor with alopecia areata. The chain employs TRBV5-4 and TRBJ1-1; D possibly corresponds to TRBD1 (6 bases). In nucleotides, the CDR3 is TGTGCCAGCAGCAAGCCGACTACGACAGGGAACACTGAAGCTTTCTTT. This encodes CASSKPTTTGNTEAFF.